The 15 T cell receptor beta chains presented below share a single source sample, sequenced in a study of OX40 agonist ivuxolimab in advanced cancers. The method behind the library was the immunoSEQ multiplex PCR assay. This is the immuneACCESS table as TCRdb keeps it, with only in-frame sequences that have V and J called. A part of the clones is gone; compared with another copy, unresolved V genes explain less than half, and the rest is unexplained. This sample holds around 90,000 clones; around nine tenths were observed only once. 1% to 1.3% of the sample is in the top ten clones. Sample: CD4+ or CD8+ T cells sorted from blood, taken in a trial of the OX40 agonist ivuxolimab. All receptors come from an adult with an advanced solid tumor such as melanoma, head and neck, liver or kidney cancer.

The chain couples TRBV7-3 to TRBJ2-1; D perhaps matches TRBD2 (6 bases). Per germline, CDR1 SGHTA and CDR2 FQGTGA. V shed 5 bases and J shed 0 bases, with 8 bases lying between them. This CDR3 has 14 amino acids. The CDR3 DNA follows: TGTGCCAGCAGCGCGGGACGCTCCTACAATGAGCAGTTCTTC. Protein product: CASSAGRSYNEQFF.

DNA for the CDR3: TGCAGTGCTTATACCTACAATGAGCAGTTCTTC. This encodes CSAYTYNEQFF. The chain is built from TRBV20-1 and TRBJ2-1; D gene ambiguous. The CDR3 runs 11 residues. The V end was cut by 5 bases, the J end by 2 bases, with 4 bases between. Germline lookup yields CDR1 DFQATT and CDR2 SNEGSKA (reference sequence).

This clone was counted once. The genes are TRBV11-3 and TRBJ1-5; a possible D gene is TRBD1 (5 bases). Per the germline V gene, CDR1 is SGHNT and CDR2 is YENEEA. The CDR3 is made up of 15 amino acids. Trimming removed 5 bases from V and 1 base from J, with 12 bases in between. The CDR3 is CASSPDIVSNQPQHF. In DNA, the CDR3 is TGTGCCAGCAGCCCGGACATAGTGAGCAATCAGCCCCAGCATTTT.

The chain carries TRBV9 and TRBJ2-2; no reliable D call. V dropped 0 bases and J dropped 4 bases, with 10 bases sitting between them. This CDR3 spans 15 amino acids. Germline V gene sequence: CDR1 SGDLS, CDR2 YYNGEE. The CDR3 DNA reads as TGTGCCAGCAGCGTAGGAGCCGGCCTCACCGGGGAGCTGTTTTTT. It encodes CASSVGAGLTGELFF. The full variable domain, with the rest looked up from reference TRBV9 and TRBJ2-2, is DSGVTQTPKHLITATGQRVTLRCSPRSGDLSVYWYQQSLDQGLQFLIQYYNGEERAKGNILERFSAQQFPDLHSELNLSSLELGDSALYFCASSVGAGLTGELFFGEGSRLTVL.

V usage is TRBV6-6 and J usage is TRBJ2-1, with D unclear. The CDR3 extends over 11 amino acids. The germline gives CDR1 MNHNY, CDR2 SVGAGI (reference sequence). Trimming took 2 bases from V and 11 from J, leaving 7 bases between them. The CDR3 nucleotides read TGTGCCAGCAGTTACGGGCCTCAGCAGTTCTTC. Translated, it gives CASSYGPQQFF.

J is TRBJ2-7 and V is TRBV14; 10 bases are a match to TRBD2. The CDR3 contains 12 residues. Germline lookup yields CDR1 SGHDN and CDR2 FVKESK. J was trimmed by 9 bases and V by 11 bases; bases with no gene match: 10. The CDR3 loop is CASRLAGGRQYF. CDR3 DNA: TGTGCCTCCCGGTTAGCGGGAGGTCGGCAGTACTTC.

This sequence joins TRBV6-5 and TRBJ1-2; no clear D gene. The CDR3 totals 12 residues. V lost 0 bases and J 4 bases, leaving 3 bases between the germline ends. Germline V gene sequence: CDR1 MNHEY, CDR2 SVGAGI. Here the CDR3 reads CASSYSGYGYTF. The CDR3 DNA reads as TGTGCCAGCAGTTACTCGGGCTATGGCTACACCTTC.

The rearrangement joins TRBV28 to TRBJ2-7; the D is unclear. This CDR3 contains 12 residues. V was pared by 7 bases and J by 5 bases, with 12 bases between. Looked up from germline, CDR1 is MDHEN and CDR2 is SYDVKM. As DNA, the CDR3 is TGTGCCAGCAACTCCGTCGCTCACGAGCAGTACTTC. It specifies CASNSVAHEQYF.

The V and J genes are TRBV10-3 and TRBJ2-5, with D tentatively TRBD1 (6 bases). Germline lookup yields CDR1 ENHRY and CDR2 SYGVKD. This CDR3 is built from 12 residues. V was shortened by 8 bases and J by 5 bases, with 12 bases between the two germline ends. The CDR3 is CAIRGQSETQYF. In DNA form, the CDR3 reads TGTGCCATCCGGGGACAAAGCGAGACCCAGTACTTC.

The chain has TRBV7-3 and TRBJ2-1; 8 positions agree with TRBD2. CDR1 and CDR2 from the germline V gene are SGHTA and FQGTGA. This CDR3 is 14 amino acids long. V shed 3 bases, J shed 10 bases, and the junction held 8 bases outside the gene matches. The CDR3 nucleotides read TGTGCCAGCAGCTTGACTAGCGATACCCGCGAGCAGTTCTTC. This translates into CASSLTSDTREQFF.

The gene calls are TRBV7-8 and TRBJ2-6; D gene uncertain. There are 16 residues in the CDR3. Germline assignment: CDR1 SGHVS and CDR2 FQNEAQ. V lost 7 bases to trimming and J lost 0 bases, with 13 bases between them. The CDR3 nucleotides are TGTGCCAGCACCGTCGGAATCCGCTCTGGGGCCAACGTCCTGACTTTC. It encodes CASTVGIRSGANVLTF.

This chain uses TRBV28 with TRBJ2-7; D remains unclear. Germline lookup yields CDR1 MDHEN and CDR2 SYDVKM. The CDR3 loop spans 12 amino acids. V gave up 2 bases and J gave up 7 bases, with 9 bases separating them. CDR3 sequence reads: CASSLLDEEQYF. Written as DNA, the CDR3 is TGTGCCAGCAGTTTACTAGACGAGGAGCAGTACTTC.

This chain links TRBV5-1 with TRBJ2-7; D unresolved. CDR3 length equals 13 residues. Trimming shortened V by 3 bases and J by 3 bases, and 10 bases separated the two germline ends. CDR1 is SGHRS and CDR2 is YFSETQ in the germline V gene. The DNA of the CDR3 is TGCGCCAGCAGCTCAGGATCTGGCTACGAGCAGTACTTC. Its protein is CASSSGSGYEQYF.

The chain combines TRBV7-2 with TRBJ2-3; 11 bases line up with TRBD2. CDR3 size: 14 residues. V lost 6 bases, J lost 5 bases, and 4 bases stayed unmatched. Germline CDR1 and CDR2: SGHTA and FQGNSA. The CDR3 protein is CASRIAGGGDTQYF. The CDR3 region has the DNA TGTGCCAGCAGAATAGCGGGAGGGGGAGATACGCAGTATTTT.

This clone was seen only once. The genes are TRBV19 and TRBJ2-7; perhaps TRBD2 as D (5 bases). The V end lost 3 bases, the J end lost 4 bases, and 10 bases lay between the germline ends. The CDR3 length is 13 residues. CDR1 LNHDA and CDR2 SQIVND come from the germline V gene (reference sequence). CDR3 amino acids: CASSIGSGYEQYF. CDR3 DNA: TGTGCCAGTAGTATTGGGAGTGGATACGAGCAGTACTTC.